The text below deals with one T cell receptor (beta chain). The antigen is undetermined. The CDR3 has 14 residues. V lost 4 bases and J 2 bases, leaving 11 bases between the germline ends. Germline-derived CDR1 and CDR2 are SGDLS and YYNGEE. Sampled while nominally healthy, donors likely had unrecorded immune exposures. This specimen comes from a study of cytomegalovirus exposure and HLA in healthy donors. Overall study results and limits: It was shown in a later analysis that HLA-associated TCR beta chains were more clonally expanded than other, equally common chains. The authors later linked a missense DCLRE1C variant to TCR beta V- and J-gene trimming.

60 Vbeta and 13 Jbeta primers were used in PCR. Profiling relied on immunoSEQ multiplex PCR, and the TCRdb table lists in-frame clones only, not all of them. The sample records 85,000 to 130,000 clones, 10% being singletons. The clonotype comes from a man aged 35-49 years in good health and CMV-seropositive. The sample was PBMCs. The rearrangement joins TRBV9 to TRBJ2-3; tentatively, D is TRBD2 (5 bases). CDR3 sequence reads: CASSRAGLTDTQYF. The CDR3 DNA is TGTGCCAGCAGCCGGGCGGGCCTCACAGATACGCAGTATTTT. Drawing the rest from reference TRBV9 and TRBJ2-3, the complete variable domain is DSGVTQTPKHLITATGQRVTLRCSPRSGDLSVYWYQQSLDQGLQFLIQYYNGEERAKGNILERFSAQQFPDLHSELNLSSLELGDSALYFCASSRAGLTDTQYFGPGTRLTVL.